This T cell receptor beta chain was found in a study of beta chain features in type 1 diabetes. Sampling consisted of one heparinised blood draw per donor, averaging around 120 mL. Based on CD45RO/CCR7/CD25/CD127/CD95/CD27, CD4+ regulatory, stem cell-like memory, naive and central memory cells were sorted. Expressed TCRB transcripts were sequenced because the entire RNA isolate underwent reverse transcription. Sequencing was performed with immunoSEQ multiplex PCR; in TCRdb, only in-frame clones are kept and a portion is missing. The repertoire holds about 230,000 clones, with about 10% as singletons. This clone was picked up a small number of times. In the same sample, other DNA sequences code for this CDR3. V lost 7 bases and J lost 2, with 14 bases in between. The germline CDR1 and CDR2 sequences are MNHNS and SASEGT. The CDR3 is 14 residues long.

Source material: naive CD4+ T cells from blood. The chain couples TRBV6-1 to TRBJ1-2; D may be TRBD1 (5 bases). This clonotype originated in a woman aged 18-29 years in good health. CDR3 nucleotides: TGTGCCAGCACCTCTGGCGGGGCCAACTATGGCTACACCTTC. Residues: CASTSGGANYGYTF.